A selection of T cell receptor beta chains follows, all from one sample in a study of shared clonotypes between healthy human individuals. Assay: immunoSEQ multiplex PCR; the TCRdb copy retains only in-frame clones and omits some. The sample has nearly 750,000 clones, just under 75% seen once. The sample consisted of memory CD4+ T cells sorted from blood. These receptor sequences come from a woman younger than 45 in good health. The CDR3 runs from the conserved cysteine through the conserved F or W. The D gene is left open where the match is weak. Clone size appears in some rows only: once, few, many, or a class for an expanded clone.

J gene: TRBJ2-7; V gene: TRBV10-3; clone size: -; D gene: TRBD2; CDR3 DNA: TGTGCCATCAGTGAGTCGGCTAGCGGGCCCTACGAGCAGTACTTC; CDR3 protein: CAISESASGPYEQYF
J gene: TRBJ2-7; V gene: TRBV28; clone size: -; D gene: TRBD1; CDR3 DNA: TGTGCCAGCAGACCGGCCGTCCAGGGGGCCTACGAGCAGTACTTC; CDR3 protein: CASRPAVQGAYEQYF
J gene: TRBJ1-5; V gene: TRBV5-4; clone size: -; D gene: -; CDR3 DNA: TGTGCCAACAGGGCGCAGCCCCAGCATTTT; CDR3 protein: CANRAQPQHF
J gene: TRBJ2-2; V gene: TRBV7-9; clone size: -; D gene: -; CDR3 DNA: TGTGCCAGCAGCCCATATACCCGACCGATCCTCCCAGGGGAGCTGTTTTTT; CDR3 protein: CASSPYTRPILPGELFF
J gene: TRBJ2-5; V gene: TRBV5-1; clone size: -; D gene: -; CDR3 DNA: TGCGCCAGCAGCTCGAAAAACCAAGAGACCCAGTACTTC; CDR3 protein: CASSSKNQETQYF
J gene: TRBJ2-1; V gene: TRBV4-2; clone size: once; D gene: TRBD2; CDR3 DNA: TGTGCCAGCAGCCAAGTGTTTGGCGGGAGGGCCGGGAATGAGCAGTTCTTC; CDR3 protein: CASSQVFGGRAGNEQFF
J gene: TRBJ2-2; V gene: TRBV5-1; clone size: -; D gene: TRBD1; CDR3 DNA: TGCGCCAGCAGATCCGAGGGTCAGGGGGCCGGGGAGCTGTTTTTT; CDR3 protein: CASRSEGQGAGELFF
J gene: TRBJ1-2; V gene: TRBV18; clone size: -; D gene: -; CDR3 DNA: TGTGCCAGCTCACCGGCAGGGAATTTGGACTATGGCTACACCTTC; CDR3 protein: CASSPAGNLDYGYTF
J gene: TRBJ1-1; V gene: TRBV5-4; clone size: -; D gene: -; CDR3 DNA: TGTGCCAGCAGACGCCGGGACACCGCGAACACTGAAGCTTTCTTT; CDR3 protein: CASRRRDTANTEAFF
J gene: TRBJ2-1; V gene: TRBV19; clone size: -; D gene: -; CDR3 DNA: TGTGCCAGTAGTTTTCACTTCGACAATGAGCAGTTCTTC; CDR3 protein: CASSFHFDNEQFF
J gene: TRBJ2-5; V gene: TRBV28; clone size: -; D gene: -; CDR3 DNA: TGTGCCAGCAGGACAGGCCCACGCGGAGAGACCCAGTACTTC; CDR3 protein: CASRTGPRGETQYF
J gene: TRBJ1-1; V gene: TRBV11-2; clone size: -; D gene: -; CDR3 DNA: TGTGCCAGCAGCCCAGGACTCCTTGGGGCTGAAGCTTTCTTT; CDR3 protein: CASSPGLLGAEAFF
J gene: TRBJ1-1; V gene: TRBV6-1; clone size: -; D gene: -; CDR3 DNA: TGTGCCAGCAGTGAAGTTCTCAGAGGAGCTGAAGCTTTCTTT; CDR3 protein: CASSEVLRGAEAFF
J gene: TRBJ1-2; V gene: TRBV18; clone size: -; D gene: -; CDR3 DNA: TGTGCCAGCTCAGGGCAGGCCCCGGGCTATGGCTACACCTTC; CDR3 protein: CASSGQAPGYGYTF
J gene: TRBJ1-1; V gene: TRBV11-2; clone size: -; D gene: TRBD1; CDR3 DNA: TGTGCCAGCAGCAAGGGACAGGTGAACACTGAAGCTTTCTTT; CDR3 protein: CASSKGQVNTEAFF
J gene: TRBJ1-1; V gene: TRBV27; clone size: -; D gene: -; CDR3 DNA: TGTGCCAGCAGTTTTGGGGGATGGGGCACTGAAGCTTTCTTT; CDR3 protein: CASSFGGWGTEAFF
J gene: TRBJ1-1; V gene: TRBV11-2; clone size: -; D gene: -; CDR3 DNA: TGTGCCAGCAGCTTAGAAGGGGCGAACACTGAAGCTTTCTTT; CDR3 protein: CASSLEGANTEAFF
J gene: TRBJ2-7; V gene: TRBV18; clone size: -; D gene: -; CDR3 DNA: TGTGCCAGCTCAGACTCCGGGGAGCAGTACTTC; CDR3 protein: CASSDSGEQYF
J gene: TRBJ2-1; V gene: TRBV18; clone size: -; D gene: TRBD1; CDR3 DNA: TGTGCCAGCTCACCAACTGATGCCGGGACAGGGGGTTACAATGAGCAGTTCTTC; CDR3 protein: CASSPTDAGTGGYNEQFF
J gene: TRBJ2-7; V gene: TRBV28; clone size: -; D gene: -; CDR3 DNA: TGTGCCAGCAGACTACACCCCAAAGGGGAGCAGTACTTC; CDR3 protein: CASRLHPKGEQYF
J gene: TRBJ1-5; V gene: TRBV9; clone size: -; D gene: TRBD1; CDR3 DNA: TGTGCCAGCAGCCCGCGCCCCCGGGACAGACTTAGCAATCAGCCCCAGCATTTT; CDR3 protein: CASSPRPRDRLSNQPQHF
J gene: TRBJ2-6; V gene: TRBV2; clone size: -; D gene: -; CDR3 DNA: TGTGCCAGCAGTGGTTTTCGGGTCCAGGGTGGGGCCAACGTCCTGACTTTC; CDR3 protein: CASSGFRVQGGANVLTF
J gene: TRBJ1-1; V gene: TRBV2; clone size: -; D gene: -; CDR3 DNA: TGTGCCAGCAGTGATGGATGGACTGAAGCTTTCTTT; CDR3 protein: CASSDGWTEAFF
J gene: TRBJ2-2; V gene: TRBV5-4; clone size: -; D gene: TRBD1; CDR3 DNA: TGTGCCAGCAGCCCATGGACAGGGGGCGGCACCGGGGAGCTGTTTTTT; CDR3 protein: CASSPWTGGGTGELFF
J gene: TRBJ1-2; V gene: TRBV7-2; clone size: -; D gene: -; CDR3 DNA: TGTGCCAGCAGCTTATTCTACTACCATGGCTACACCTTC; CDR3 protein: CASSLFYYHGYTF
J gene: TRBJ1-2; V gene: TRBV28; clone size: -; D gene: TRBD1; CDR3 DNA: TGTGCCAGCACGACTTCCGGGACAGGGGTCGATGGCTACACCTTC; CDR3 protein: CASTTSGTGVDGYTF
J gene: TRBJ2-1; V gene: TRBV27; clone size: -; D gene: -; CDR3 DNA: TGTGCCAGCAGTTTAGTAAGGGCCGCCATGGTGGATGAGCAGTTCTTC; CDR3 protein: CASSLVRAAMVDEQFF
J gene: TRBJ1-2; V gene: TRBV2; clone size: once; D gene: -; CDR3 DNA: TGTGCCAGCAGTGAGGGCAGGGGACATGGCTACACCTTC; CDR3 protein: CASSEGRGHGYTF
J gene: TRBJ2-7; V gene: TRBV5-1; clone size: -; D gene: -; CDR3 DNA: TGCGCCAGCAGCTTGGATGGGGGGACGATGGACTACGAGCAGTACTTC; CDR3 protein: CASSLDGGTMDYEQYF
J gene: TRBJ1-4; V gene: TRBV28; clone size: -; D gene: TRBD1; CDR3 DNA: TGTGCCAGCAGTAGGACAGGGGCGGGTGAAAAACTGTTTTTT; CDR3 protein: CASSRTGAGEKLFF
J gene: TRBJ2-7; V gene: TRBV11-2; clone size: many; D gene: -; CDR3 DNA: TGTGCCAGCAGCTTAAATAGCTACGAGCAGTACTTC; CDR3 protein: CASSLNSYEQYF
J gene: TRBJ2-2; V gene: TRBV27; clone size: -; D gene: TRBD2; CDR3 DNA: TGTGCCAGCAGTCCGACTAGCCTGAACACCGGGGAGCTGTTTTTT; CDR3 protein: CASSPTSLNTGELFF
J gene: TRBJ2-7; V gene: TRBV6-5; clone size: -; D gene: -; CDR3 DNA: TGTGCCAGCAGACCAGGACAGTCCTCCTACGAGCAGTACTTC; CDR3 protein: CASRPGQSSYEQYF
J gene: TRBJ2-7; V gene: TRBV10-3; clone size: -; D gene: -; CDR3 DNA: TGTGCCATCAGTGTGATCTCGGGTTCCTACGAGCAGTACTTC; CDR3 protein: CAISVISGSYEQYF
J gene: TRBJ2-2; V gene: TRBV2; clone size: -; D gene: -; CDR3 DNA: TGTGCCAGCAGTGAGCCACGGACGGACACCGGGGAGCTGTTTTTT; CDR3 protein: CASSEPRTDTGELFF
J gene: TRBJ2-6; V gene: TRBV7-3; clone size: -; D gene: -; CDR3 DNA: TGTGCCAGCAGCTTAACAGGGGCTGGGGCCAACGTCCTGACTTTC; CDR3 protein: CASSLTGAGANVLTF
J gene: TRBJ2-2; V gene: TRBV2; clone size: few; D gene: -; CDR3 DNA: TGTGCCGGGACCGGGACCACGAACACCGGGGAGCTGTTTTTT; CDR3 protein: CAGTGTTNTGELFF
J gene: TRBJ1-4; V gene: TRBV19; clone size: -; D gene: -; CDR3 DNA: TGTGCCAGTAGTATTACGGCAAGACTTAATGAAAAACTGTTTTTT; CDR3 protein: CASSITARLNEKLFF
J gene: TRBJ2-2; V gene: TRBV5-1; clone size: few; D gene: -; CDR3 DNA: TGCGCCAGCAGCTTGAGAGGGGACACCGGGGAGCTGTTTTTT; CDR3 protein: CASSLRGDTGELFF
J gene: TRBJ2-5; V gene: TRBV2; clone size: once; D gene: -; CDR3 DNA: TGTGCCAGCAGTATCGGGAGTCCCGCGGCAGAGACCCAGTACTTC; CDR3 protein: CASSIGSPAAETQYF
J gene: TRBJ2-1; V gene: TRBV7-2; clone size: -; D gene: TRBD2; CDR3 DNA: TGTGCCAGCAGCTCCACTACACTAGCGTCCTACAATGAGCAGTTCTTC; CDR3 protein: CASSSTTLASYNEQFF
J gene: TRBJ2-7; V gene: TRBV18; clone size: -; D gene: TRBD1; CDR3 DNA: TGTGCCAGCTCACCAAGAGGGGACAGTACCTACGAGCAGTACTTC; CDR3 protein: CASSPRGDSTYEQYF
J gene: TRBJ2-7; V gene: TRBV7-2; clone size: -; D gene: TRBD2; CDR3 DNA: TGTGCCAGCAGCGGATTTGGCGGGAGGTCCTACGAGCAGTACTTC; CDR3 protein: CASSGFGGRSYEQYF
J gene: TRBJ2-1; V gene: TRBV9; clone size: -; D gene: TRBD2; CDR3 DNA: TGTGCCAGCAGCGTGGGAGCGCTAGCGGGAGGCCGCTCTTTGAATGAGCAGTTCTTC; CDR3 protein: CASSVGALAGGRSLNEQFF
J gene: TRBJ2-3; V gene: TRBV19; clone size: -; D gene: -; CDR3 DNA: TGTGCCAGTAGTGTCGCCAACGACCACACAGATACGCAGTATTTT; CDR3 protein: CASSVANDHTDTQYF
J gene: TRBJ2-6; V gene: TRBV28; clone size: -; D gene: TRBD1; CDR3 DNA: TGTGCCAGCAGTTTGCGGACAGGGAACTCTGGGGCCAACGTCCTGACTTTC; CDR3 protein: CASSLRTGNSGANVLTF
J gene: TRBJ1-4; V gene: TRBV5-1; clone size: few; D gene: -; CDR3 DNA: TGCGCCAGCAGGGGGGCGATTAATGAAAAACTGTTTTTT; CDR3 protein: CASRGAINEKLFF
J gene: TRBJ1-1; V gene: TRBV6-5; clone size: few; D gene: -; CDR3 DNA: TGTGCCAGCAGTTCTTCACTCAGGGGCCAGAACACTGAAGCTTTCTTT; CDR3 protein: CASSSSLRGQNTEAFF
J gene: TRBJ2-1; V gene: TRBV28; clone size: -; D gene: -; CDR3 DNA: TGTGCCAGTCTTAGGGGTTACAATGAGCAGTTCTTC; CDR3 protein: CASLRGYNEQFF
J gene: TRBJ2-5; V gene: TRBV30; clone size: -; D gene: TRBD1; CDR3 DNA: TGTGCCTGGCGACAGGGCAGCCAAGAGACCCAGTACTTC; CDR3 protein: CAWRQGSQETQYF
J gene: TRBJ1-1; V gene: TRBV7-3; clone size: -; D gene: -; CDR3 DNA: TGTGCCAGCAGTTCACAGCCAACGGGCACTGAAGCTTTCTTT; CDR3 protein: CASSSQPTGTEAFF
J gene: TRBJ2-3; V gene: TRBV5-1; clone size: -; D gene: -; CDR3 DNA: TGCGCCAGCAGCTTGGGGCAGGGATCACTCACAGATACGCAGTATTTT; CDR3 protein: CASSLGQGSLTDTQYF